The 28 T cell receptor beta chains presented below share a single source sample, sequenced in a study of blood T cells in healthy people across ages. For the second PCR, which ran for about 6 to 11 cycles, a sample-barcoded 5' primer and a J-beta primer mix were used. From the 5' RACE reads, TCRdb called clonotypes with MiXCR, one entry per CDR3 protein. The sample carries 660,000 or so distinct CDR3 sequences, 58% recorded once. What was sequenced was blood. Receptors were obtained from a man aged 55-75 years in good health.

With respect to this clonotype: One end of the junction does not line up with germline, which may come from a read error. This chain links TRBV27 with TRBJ2-7; 7 nucleotides line up with TRBD1. The end of the DNA fits TRBJ2-4 better, so the J call may be wrong. There are 13 residues in the CDR3. CDR1 and CDR2 (germline): MNHEY, SMNVEV (reference sequence). CDR3 residues: CTSSLGTVNIQYF. The CDR3 DNA is TGTACCAGCAGTTTAGGGACAGTAAACATTCAGTACTTC.

The chain recombines TRBV12-3 or TRBV12-4 with TRBJ2-4; TRBD2 is a possible D gene (6 bases). V shed 5 bases and J shed 4 bases, with 12 bases lying between them. The CDR3 contains 14 residues. The CDR3 spells CASSASGTKNIQYF. The CDR3, as DNA: TGTGCCAGCAGTGCATCCGGGACTAAAAACATTCAGTACTTC.

The V gene is TRBV6-1, the J gene TRBJ2-1; 10 bases map to TRBD1. Germline CDR1 reads MNHNS; CDR2 reads SASEGT. Trimming removed 5 bases from V and 6 bases from J; junction bases left unmatched: 10. This CDR3 contains 16 residues. The CDR3 here is CASSPRTGGGSNEQFF. DNA for the CDR3: TGTGCCAGCAGTCCCCGGACAGGGGGAGGGTCCAATGAGCAGTTCTTC.

This clonotype showed up just a few times. The V and J genes are TRBV7-9 and TRBJ2-7; TRBD1 matches at 7 bases. The CDR3 has 14 residues. The V gene end was trimmed by 2 bases and the J gene end by 2 bases; junction bases not matched to a gene: 3. The V gene's germline CDR1 is SEHNR and CDR2 FQNEAQ (reference sequence). CDR3 residues: CASSLTGDPYEQYF. The CDR3 DNA reads as TGTGCCAGCAGCTTAACAGGGGACCCCTACGAGCAGTACTTC.

The gene calls are TRBV18 and TRBJ2-2; a possible D gene is TRBD1 (5 bases). This CDR3 contains 14 residues. Germline CDR1 is KGHSH and CDR2 is LQKENI. V was pared by 3 bases and J by 3 bases, with 8 bases between. DNA for the CDR3: TGTGCCAGCTCACCGAAAGGGGACACCGGGGAGCTGTTTTTT. It translates to CASSPKGDTGELFF.

The chain links TRBV6-5 to TRBJ1-4; D is perhaps TRBD1 (6 bases). The CDR3 has 15 amino acids. The V gene's germline CDR1 is MNHEY and CDR2 SVGAGI. Trimming took off 6 bases at V and 8 bases at J, with 19 bases between the two ends. The CDR3 region has the DNA TGTGCCAGCAGCCGAACAGGGATCCTAGGGGAAAAACTGTTTTTT. Its protein product is CASSRTGILGEKLFF.

CDR3 protein: CASSLGRFSLIGTEAFF. CDR3 nucleotide sequence: TGCGCCAGCAGCTTGGGGAGGTTCTCTCTTATCGGCACTGAAGCTTTCTTT. The V and J genes are TRBV5-1 and TRBJ1-1; D not certain. Germline assignment: CDR1 SGHRS and CDR2 YFSETQ. The CDR3 is 17 residues long. Trimming pared 0 bases from V and 4 bases from J, leaving 19 bases between. The whole variable domain, filled in from reference TRBV5-1 and TRBJ1-1, reads KAGVTQTPRYLIKTRGQQVTLSCSPISGHRSVSWYQQTPGQGLQFLFEYFSETQRNKGNFPGRFSGRQFSNSRSEMNVSTLELGDSALYLCASSLGRFSLIGTEAFFGQGTRLTVV.

V gene TRBV7-9 combines with J gene TRBJ2-1; 13 positions agree with TRBD2. The CDR3 loop spans 15 amino acids. Trimming removed 5 bases from V and 8 bases from J; junction bases left unmatched: 6. Germline-derived CDR1 and CDR2 are SEHNR and FQNEAQ (reference sequence). Here the CDR3 DNA reads TGTGCCAGCAGCGACCGACTAGCGGGGGGCTATGAGCAGTTCTTC. Its translation: CASSDRLAGGYEQFF.

This clonotype was observed a single time. This chain links TRBV9 with TRBJ1-3, with 7 bases identical to TRBD1. Germline trimming cut 2 bases from V and 0 bases from J; bases unmatched to any gene: 5. From germline, CDR1 is SGDLS and CDR2 YYNGEE. The CDR3 loop spans 16 amino acids. The CDR3 loop reads CASSVGQANSGNTIYF. CDR3 DNA sequence: TGTGCCAGCAGCGTTGGACAGGCCAACTCTGGAAACACCATATATTTT.

The gene calls are TRBV3-1 and TRBJ2-2; TRBD2 aligns across 7 bases. Unmatched junction bases numbered 4, after V lost 1 base and J lost 5 bases. The CDR3 runs 15 residues. Germline CDR1 reads LGHDT; CDR2 reads YNNKEL (reference sequence). CDR3 amino acids: CASSQVRGGTGELFF. In DNA, the CDR3 is TGTGCCAGCAGCCAAGTGCGGGGAGGGACCGGGGAGCTGTTTTTT.

This chain uses TRBV14 with TRBJ1-1; 9 positions match TRBD1. The CDR3 is 14 amino acids. Germline V gene lookup returns CDR1 SGHDN and CDR2 FVKESK. V trimming: 2 bases; J trimming: 5 bases; junction bases outside the gene matches: 3. The DNA for the CDR3 is TGTGCCAGCAGCCAACAGACAGGGGGAACTGAAGCTTTCTTT. Its translation: CASSQQTGGTEAFF.

The gene calls are TRBV15 and TRBJ2-3, with TRBD1 as a possible D gene (5 bases). Looked up from germline, CDR1 is LNHNV and CDR2 is YYDKDF (reference sequence). This CDR3 is built from 16 residues. Trimming took off 0 bases at V and 2 bases at J, with 12 bases between the two ends. The CDR3 spells CATSRDTGSYTDTQYF. The CDR3 coding sequence is TGTGCCACCAGCAGAGATACAGGCAGTTACACAGATACGCAGTATTTT.

As regards this clonotype: One junction end does not reproduce the germline sequence, and a read error may be involved. The chain carries TRBV6-1 and TRBJ1-2, with D perhaps matching TRBD1 (5 bases). The CDR3 length is 18 residues. CDR1 MNHNS and CDR2 SASEGT come from the germline V gene. The CDR3 region has the DNA TGTGCCAGCAGTGACGCCGGGGGGATGGGGCCAGTCAACTACGGCTACACCTTC. Its protein product is CASSDAGGMGPVNYGYTF.

The chain recombines TRBV12-3 or TRBV12-4 with TRBJ2-3, with TRBD1 matching 8 bases. The V and J ends lost 1 base and 1 base, in that order; junction bases with no gene match: 4. This CDR3 comprises 16 residues. This CDR3 is CASSLDRGVGTDTQYF. Here the CDR3 DNA reads TGTGCCAGCAGTTTAGACAGGGGGGTGGGCACAGATACGCAGTATTTT.

The chain employs TRBV6-1 and TRBJ1-2; D perhaps matches TRBD1 (5 bases). V was shortened by 0 bases and J by 8 bases, with 10 bases between the two germline ends. CDR3 length: 13 residues. Germline loops: CDR1 MNHNS, CDR2 SASEGT. The CDR3 nucleotides are TGTGCCAGCAGTGAAGCTTTGGGGGACGGCTACACCTTC. The encoded protein is CASSEALGDGYTF.

The chain is built from TRBV11-2 and TRBJ2-1, with D tentatively TRBD1 or TRBD2 (6 bases each). The CDR3 is 16 amino acids. The germline V gene has CDR1 SGHAT and CDR2 FQNNGV. V lost 0 bases, J lost 4 bases, and 13 bases lay in between. The CDR3: CASSLDRGQIYNEQFF. CDR3 coding DNA: TGTGCCAGCAGCTTAGATCGGGGGCAGATATACAATGAGCAGTTCTTC. The full variable domain, rest sourced from reference TRBV11-2 and TRBJ2-1, is EAGVAQSPRYKIIEKRQSVAFWCNPISGHATLYWYQQILGQGPKLLIQFQNNGVVDDSQLPKDRFSAERLKGVDSTLKIQPAKLEDSAVYLCASSLDRGQIYNEQFFGPGTRLTVL.

This clonotype was recorded only once. The chain joins TRBV29-1 to TRBJ2-7; 11 bases are a match to TRBD1. The CDR3 runs 14 residues. CDR1 and CDR2 (germline): SQVTM, ANQGSEA. V was pared by 6 bases and J by 1 base, with 5 bases of the junction left unmatched. The CDR3 spells CSVAGTGGSYEQYF. The CDR3 nucleotides are TGCAGCGTAGCCGGGACAGGGGGTTCCTACGAGCAGTACTTC.

As DNA, the CDR3 is TGTGCCAGCAGCTCAGGGACTAGCGGGGGAGGAGAGACCCAGTACTTC. This translates into CASSSGTSGGGETQYF. The chain employs TRBV5-5 and TRBJ2-5; 14 positions match TRBD2. J was trimmed by 4 bases and V by 3 bases; bases with no gene match: 5. There are 16 residues in the CDR3. Germline CDR1 and CDR2: SGHKS and YYEKEE (reference sequence).

This clonotype was observed once. The rearrangement uses TRBV2 and TRBJ2-5; D is possibly TRBD2 (7 bases). V was cut by 6 bases and J by 2 bases, with 16 bases left in between. The CDR3 loop spans 15 amino acids. Germline loops: CDR1 SNHLY, CDR2 FYNNEI. The CDR3 DNA follows: TGTGCCAGCAGAGGGGGGGGCCGAGCACAAGAGACCCAGTACTTC. Amino acids: CASRGGGRAQETQYF.

This rearrangement joins TRBV2 to TRBJ1-2, with 7 nucleotides matching TRBD1. The J segment lost 7 bases and the V segment lost 6 bases, leaving 5 bases of the junction unmatched. Germline CDR1 is SNHLY and CDR2 is FYNNEI. The CDR3 contains 12 residues. The CDR3: CASSVYRGGYTF. In DNA, the CDR3 is TGTGCCAGCAGCGTATACAGGGGTGGCTACACCTTC.

This clonotype was recorded at least ten times. This chain links TRBV7-2 with TRBJ2-5; 8 nucleotides agree with TRBD2. The length of the CDR3 is 14 residues. The germline V gene encodes CDR1 SGHTA and CDR2 FQGNSA. The trim removed 6 bases at V and 0 bases at J, leaving 3 bases unmatched. Here the CDR3 reads CASRGGGNQETQYF. In nucleotides, the CDR3 is TGTGCCAGCAGGGGCGGGGGGAACCAAGAGACCCAGTACTTC.

The sample holds a few counts of this clonotype. The gene calls are TRBV9 and TRBJ1-4; TRBD1 agrees at 8 bases. Germline trimming cut 3 bases from V and 8 bases from J; bases unmatched to any gene: 12. Germline CDR1 and CDR2: SGDLS and YYNGEE. The CDR3 is 16 residues long. CDR3 residues: CASSAGPQGAREKLFF. CDR3 bases: TGTGCCAGCAGCGCCGGACCCCAGGGGGCGCGGGAAAAACTGTTTTTT. The complete variable domain, with remaining parts taken from reference TRBV9 and TRBJ1-4, reads DSGVTQTPKHLITATGQRVTLRCSPRSGDLSVYWYQQSLDQGLQFLIQYYNGEERAKGNILERFSAQQFPDLHSELNLSSLELGDSALYFCASSAGPQGAREKLFFGSGTQLSVL.

Remarks on this clonotype: A read error may produce the germline difference seen at one junction end. The chain combines TRBV7-2 with TRBJ2-3; D might be TRBD1 or TRBD2, each matching 6 bases. The length of the CDR3 is 16 residues. From germline, CDR1 is SGHTA and CDR2 FQGNSA. The CDR3 loop is CASNLNGGPSTDTQYF. The CDR3 nucleotides are TGTGCCAGCAACTTAAACGGGGGCCCATCCACAGATACGCAGTATTTT.

The CDR3 is CASSRGAGGSNEQFF. The DNA for the CDR3 is TGCGCCAGCAGCCGCGGAGCGGGGGGCTCAAATGAGCAGTTCTTC. The chain joins TRBV4-3 to TRBJ2-1; 9 bases are a match to TRBD2. Germline CDR1 and CDR2: LGHNA and YSLEER. V lost 4 bases, J lost 7 bases, and 8 bases stayed unmatched. CDR3 length: 15 amino acids.

The genes are TRBV7-9 and TRBJ2-1; 7 bases agree with TRBD1. Per the germline V gene, CDR1 is SEHNR and CDR2 is FQNEAQ (reference sequence). CDR3 length: 17 residues. Losses at the gene ends were 5 bases for V and 2 bases for J; bases not matched to a gene: 12. The DNA for the CDR3 is TGTGCCAGCAGCCAACAGACAGGGACGTTTGCCTACAATGAGCAGTTCTTC. It translates to CASSQQTGTFAYNEQFF.

In nucleotides, the CDR3 is TGCAGTGCTATTGACGGCTACGAGCAGTACTTC. Translation: CSAIDGYEQYF. This chain links TRBV20-1 with TRBJ2-7; D gene unclear. The CDR3 extends over 11 amino acids. Looked up from germline, CDR1 is DFQATT and CDR2 is SNEGSKA (reference sequence). V lost 4 bases and J 3 bases, leaving 7 bases between the germline ends.

The genes are TRBV12-3 or TRBV12-4 and TRBJ2-5; 8 nucleotides match TRBD2. The J call may be incorrect, as the DNA end agrees better with TRBJ2-4. The length of the CDR3 is 15 residues. The CDR3 is CASIKSGGDKNIQYF. CDR3 DNA sequence: TGTGCCAGCATTAAAAGCGGGGGTGATAAAAACATTCAGTACTTC.

This clonotype was counted a few times. The gene calls are TRBV6-2 or TRBV6-3 and TRBJ2-4; no reliable D call. V was cut by 2 bases and J by 14 bases, with 10 bases left in between. The CDR3 consists of 11 residues. Germline assignment: CDR1 MNHEY and CDR2 SVGEGT. In DNA form, the CDR3 reads TGTGCCAGCAGTTACGGGCCCATGGAGTACTTC. This codes for CASSYGPMEYF.